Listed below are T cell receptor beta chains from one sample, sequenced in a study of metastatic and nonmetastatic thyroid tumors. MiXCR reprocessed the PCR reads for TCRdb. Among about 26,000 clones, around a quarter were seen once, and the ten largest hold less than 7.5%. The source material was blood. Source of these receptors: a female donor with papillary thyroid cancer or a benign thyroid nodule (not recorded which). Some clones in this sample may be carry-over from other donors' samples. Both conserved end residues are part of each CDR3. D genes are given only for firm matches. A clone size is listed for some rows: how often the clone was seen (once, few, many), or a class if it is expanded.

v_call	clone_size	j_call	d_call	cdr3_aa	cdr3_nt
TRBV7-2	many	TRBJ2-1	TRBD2	CASSPGARGGLNEQFF	TGTGCCAGCAGCCCCGGGGCGCGGGGGGGTTTAAATGAGCAGTTCTTC
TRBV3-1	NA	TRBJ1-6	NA	CASSQDGDSPLHF	TGTGCCAGCAGCCAAGATGGGGATTCACCCCTCCACTTT
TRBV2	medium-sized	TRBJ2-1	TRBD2	CASSKAGGTYNEQFF	TGTGCCAGCAGCAAAGCGGGAGGCACATACAATGAGCAGTTCTTC
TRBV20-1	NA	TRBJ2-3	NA	CSVKLGDITDTQYF	TGCAGTGTAAAGCTAGGGGACATCACAGATACGCAGTATTTC
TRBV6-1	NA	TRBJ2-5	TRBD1	CASSEATGGQETQYF	TGTGCCAGCAGTGAAGCGACAGGGGGCCAAGAGACCCAGTACTTC
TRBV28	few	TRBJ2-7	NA	CASSLMGSYEQYF	TGTGCCAGCAGTTTGATGGGCTCCTACGAGCAGTACTTC
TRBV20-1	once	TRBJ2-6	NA	CSASGAAGANVLTF	TGCAGTGCTAGTGGTGCAGCTGGGGCCAACGTCCTGACTTTC
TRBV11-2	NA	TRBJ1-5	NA	CASSLGQFNQPQHF	TGTGCCAGCAGCTTAGGACAGTTCAATCAGCCCCAGCATTTT
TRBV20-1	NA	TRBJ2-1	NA	CSASPGTPYGNEQFF	TGCAGTGCTAGTCCCGGGACTCCCTACGGCAATGAGCAGTTCTTC
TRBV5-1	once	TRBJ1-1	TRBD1	CASIGSLTGGTEASF	TGCGCCAGCATCGGATCCCTGACAGGGGGCACTGAAGCTTCCTTT
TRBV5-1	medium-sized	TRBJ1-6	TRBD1	CASSVRGTDNSPLHF	TGCGCCAGCAGCGTCCGCGGGACAGATAATTCACCCCTCCACTTT
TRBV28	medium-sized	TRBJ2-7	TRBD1	CASRGNPGTGGSYEQYF	TGTGCCAGCAGAGGCAACCCCGGGACAGGGGGCTCCTACGAGCAGTACTTC
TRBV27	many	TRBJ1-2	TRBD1	CASSLGQGRNYGYTF	TGTGCCAGCAGTTTGGGACAGGGTAGGAACTATGGCTACACCTTC
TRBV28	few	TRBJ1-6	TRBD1	CASSFETGTGGWSPLHF	TGTGCCAGCAGTTTTGAAACCGGGACAGGGGGCTGGTCACCCCTCCACTTT
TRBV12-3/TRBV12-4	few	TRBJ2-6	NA	CASSLGGSSGANVLTF	TGTGCCAGCAGTTTGGGTGGATCCTCTGGGGCCAACGTCCTTACTTTC
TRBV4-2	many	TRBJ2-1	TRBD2	CASSHGDAGGVNEQFF	TGTGCCAGCAGCCATGGGGACGCGGGAGGAGTTAATGAGCAGTTCTTC
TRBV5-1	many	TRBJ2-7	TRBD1	CASRVGTGSYEQYF	TGCGCCAGCAGGGTCGGGACAGGAAGCTACGAGCAGTACTTC
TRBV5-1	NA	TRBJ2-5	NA	CASSQTGNQYTQYF	TGCGCCAGCAGCCAAACGGGAAACCAATATACCCAGTACTTC
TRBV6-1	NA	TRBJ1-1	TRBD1	CASGPGQVAFF	TGTGCCAGCGGCCCGGGACAGGTGGCTTTCTTT
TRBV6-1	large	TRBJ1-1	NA	CASSPQGSPEAFF	TGTGCCAGCAGCCCACAGGGATCGCCTGAAGCTTTCTTT